This record looks at one T cell receptor beta chain sequence and its context. Only in-frame clones appear in the TCRdb table, and some are missing; sequencing was by immunoSEQ multiplex PCR. The data show 350,000 to 450,000 clones, with roughly 86% seen just once and around 3% held by the top ten. The sample originates from a study of blood T cell repertoires in COVID-19. V was pared by 1 base and J by 5 bases, with 4 bases between. From germline, CDR1 is SGHDN and CDR2 FVKESK. The CDR3 has 12 amino acids. The source is a human donor in a cohort sampled during active COVID-19. Sample: peripheral blood. The chain recombines TRBV14 with TRBJ2-3; D call uncertain. The CDR3 DNA is TGTGCCAGCAGCCAAGTATTAGATACGCAGTATTTT. Its protein product is CASSQVLDTQYF.